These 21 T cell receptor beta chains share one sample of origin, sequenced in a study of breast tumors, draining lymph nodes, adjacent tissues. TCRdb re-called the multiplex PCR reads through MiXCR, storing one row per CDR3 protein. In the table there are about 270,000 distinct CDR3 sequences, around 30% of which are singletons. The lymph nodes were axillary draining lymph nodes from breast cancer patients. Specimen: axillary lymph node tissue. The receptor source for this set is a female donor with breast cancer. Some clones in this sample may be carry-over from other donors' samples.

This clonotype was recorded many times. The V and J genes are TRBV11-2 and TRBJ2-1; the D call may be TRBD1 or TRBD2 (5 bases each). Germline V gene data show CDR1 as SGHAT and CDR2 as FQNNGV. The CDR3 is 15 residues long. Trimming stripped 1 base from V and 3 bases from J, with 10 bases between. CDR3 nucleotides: TGTGCCAGCAGCTTAGGGGGGACGCTCTACAATGAGCAGTTCTTC. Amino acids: CASSLGGTLYNEQFF.

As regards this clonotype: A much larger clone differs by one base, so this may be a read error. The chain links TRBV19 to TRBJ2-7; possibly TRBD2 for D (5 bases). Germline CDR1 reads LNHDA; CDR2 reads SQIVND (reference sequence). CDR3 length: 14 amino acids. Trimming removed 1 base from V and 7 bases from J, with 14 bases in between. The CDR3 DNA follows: TGTGCCAGTAGTATAGGGGGAACGTCGGGGGAGCAGTACTTC. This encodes CASSIGGTSGEQYF.

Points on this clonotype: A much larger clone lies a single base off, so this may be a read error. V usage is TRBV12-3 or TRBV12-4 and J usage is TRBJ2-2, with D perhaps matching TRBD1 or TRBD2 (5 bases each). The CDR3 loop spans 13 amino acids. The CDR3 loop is CPSNPVGAGELFF. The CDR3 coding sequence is TGTCCCAGCAACCCCGTGGGGGCCGGGGAGCTGTTTTTT.

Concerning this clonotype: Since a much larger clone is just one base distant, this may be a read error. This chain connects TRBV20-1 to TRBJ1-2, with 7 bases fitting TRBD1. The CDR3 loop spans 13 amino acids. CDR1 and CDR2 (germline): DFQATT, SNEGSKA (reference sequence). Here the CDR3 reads CSARDQGEGGYAF. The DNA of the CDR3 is TGCAGTGCTAGAGATCAGGGGGAGGGGGGCTACGCCTTC.

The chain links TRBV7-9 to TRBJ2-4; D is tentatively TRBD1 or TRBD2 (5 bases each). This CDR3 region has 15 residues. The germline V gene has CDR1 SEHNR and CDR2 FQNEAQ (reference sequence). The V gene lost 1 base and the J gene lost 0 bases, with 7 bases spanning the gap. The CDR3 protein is CASSLEGTAKNIQYF. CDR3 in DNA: TGTGCCAGCAGCTTAGAGGGGACAGCCAAAAACATTCAGTACTTC.

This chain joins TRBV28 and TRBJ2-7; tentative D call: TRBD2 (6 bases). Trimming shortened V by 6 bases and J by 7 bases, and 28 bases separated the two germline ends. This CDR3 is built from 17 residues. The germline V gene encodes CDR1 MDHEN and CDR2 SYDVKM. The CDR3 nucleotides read TGTGCCAGCAGACGTACCCGGGATCGGGGGATATACGGGGAGCAGTACTTC. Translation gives CASRRTRDRGIYGEQYF.

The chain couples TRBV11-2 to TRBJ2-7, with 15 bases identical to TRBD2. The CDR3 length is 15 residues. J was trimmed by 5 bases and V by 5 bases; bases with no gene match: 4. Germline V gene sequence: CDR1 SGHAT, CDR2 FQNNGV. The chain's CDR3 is CASSPGTSGRNEQYF. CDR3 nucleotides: TGTGCCAGCAGCCCCGGGACTAGCGGGAGGAACGAGCAGTACTTC. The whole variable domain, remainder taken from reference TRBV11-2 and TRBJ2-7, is EAGVAQSPRYKIIEKRQSVAFWCNPISGHATLYWYQQILGQGPKLLIQFQNNGVVDDSQLPKDRFSAERLKGVDSTLKIQPAKLEDSAVYLCASSPGTSGRNEQYFGPGTRLTVT.

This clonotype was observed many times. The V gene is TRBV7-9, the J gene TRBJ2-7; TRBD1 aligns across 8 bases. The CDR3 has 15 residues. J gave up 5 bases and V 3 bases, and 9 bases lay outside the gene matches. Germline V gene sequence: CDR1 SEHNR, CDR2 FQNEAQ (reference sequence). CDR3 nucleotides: TGTGCCAGCAGCTTTTATGGACAGGGTAGAAACGAGCAGTACTTC. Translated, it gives CASSFYGQGRNEQYF. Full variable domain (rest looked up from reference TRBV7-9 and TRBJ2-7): DTGVSQNPRHKITKRGQNVTFRCDPISEHNRLYWYRQTLGQGPEFLTYFQNEAQLEKSRLLSDRFSAERPKGSFSTLEIQRTEQGDSAMYLCASSFYGQGRNEQYFGPGTRLTVT.

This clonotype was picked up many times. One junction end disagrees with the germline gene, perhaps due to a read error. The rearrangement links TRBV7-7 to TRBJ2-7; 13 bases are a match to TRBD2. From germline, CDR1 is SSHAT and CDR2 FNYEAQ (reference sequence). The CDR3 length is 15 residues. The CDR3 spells CASSLGLAGVNEQYF. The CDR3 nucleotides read TGTGCTAGCAGCTTAGGACTAGCGGGAGTGAACGAGCAGTACTTC.

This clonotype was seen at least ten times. The CDR3 nucleotides are TGTGCCAGCAGAAAAAGCGGGATGGGCTACGAGCAGTACTTC. As protein: CASRKSGMGYEQYF. The genes are TRBV12-3 or TRBV12-4 and TRBJ2-7; TRBD2 agrees at 7 bases. The CDR3 extends over 14 amino acids. The V segment lost 6 bases and the J segment 3 bases; nucleotides outside the gene matches: 8.

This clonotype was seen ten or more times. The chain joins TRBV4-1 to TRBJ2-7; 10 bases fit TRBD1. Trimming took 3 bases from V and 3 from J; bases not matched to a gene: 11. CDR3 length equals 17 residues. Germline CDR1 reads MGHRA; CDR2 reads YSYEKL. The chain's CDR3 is CASSQGNSGTGVYEQYF. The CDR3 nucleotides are TGCGCCAGCAGCCAGGGTAACTCCGGGACAGGGGTCTACGAGCAGTACTTC.

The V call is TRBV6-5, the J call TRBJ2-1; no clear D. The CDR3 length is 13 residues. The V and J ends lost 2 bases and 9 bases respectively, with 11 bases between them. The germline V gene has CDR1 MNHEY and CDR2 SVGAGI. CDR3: CASSYRVFGEQFF. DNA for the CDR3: TGTGCCAGCAGTTACAGGGTTTTCGGTGAGCAGTTCTTC.

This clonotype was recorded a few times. The CDR3 nucleotides are TGTGCCAGCTCCCAATCCGGCAGCTCTGGGGCCAACGTCCTGACTTTC. It encodes CASSQSGSSGANVLTF. The gene calls are TRBV18 and TRBJ2-6; D gene unclear. CDR3 length equals 16 residues. V gave up 6 bases and J gave up 0 bases, with 12 bases separating them. From germline, CDR1 is KGHSH and CDR2 LQKENI.

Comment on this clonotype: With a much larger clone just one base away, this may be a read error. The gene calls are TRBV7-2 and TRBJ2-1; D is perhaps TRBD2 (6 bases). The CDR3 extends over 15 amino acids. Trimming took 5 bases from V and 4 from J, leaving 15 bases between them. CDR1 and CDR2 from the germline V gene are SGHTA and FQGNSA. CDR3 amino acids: CTSSQPPGLYNEQFF. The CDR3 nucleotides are TGTACCAGCAGCCAACCGCCGGGACTTTACAATGAGCAGTTCTTC.

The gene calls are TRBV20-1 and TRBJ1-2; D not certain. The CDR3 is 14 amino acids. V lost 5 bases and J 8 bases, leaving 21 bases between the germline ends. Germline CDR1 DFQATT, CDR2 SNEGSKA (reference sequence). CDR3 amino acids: CSADGLAGAGGYTF. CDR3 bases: TGCAGTGCTGACGGACTAGCGGGAGCGGGGGGCTACACCTTC.

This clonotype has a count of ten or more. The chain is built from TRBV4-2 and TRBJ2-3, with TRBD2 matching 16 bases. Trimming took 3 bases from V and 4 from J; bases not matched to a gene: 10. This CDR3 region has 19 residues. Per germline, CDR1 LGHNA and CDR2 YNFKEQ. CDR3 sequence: CASSQAGTSGRANPDTQYF. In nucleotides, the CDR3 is TGTGCCAGCAGCCAGGCCGGGACTAGCGGGAGGGCCAATCCAGATACGCAGTATTTT.

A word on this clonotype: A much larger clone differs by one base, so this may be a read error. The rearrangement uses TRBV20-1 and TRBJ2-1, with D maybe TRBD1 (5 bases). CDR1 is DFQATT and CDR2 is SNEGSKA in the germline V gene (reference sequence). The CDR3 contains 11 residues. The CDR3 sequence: CSARRGSEQSF. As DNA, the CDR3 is TGCAGTGCTAGAAGGGGTTCCGAGCAGTCCTTC.

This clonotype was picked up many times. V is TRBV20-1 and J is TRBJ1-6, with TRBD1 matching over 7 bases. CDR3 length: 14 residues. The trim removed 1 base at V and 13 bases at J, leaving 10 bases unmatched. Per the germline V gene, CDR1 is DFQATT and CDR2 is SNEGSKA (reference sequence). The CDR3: CSARVGTVATPLHF. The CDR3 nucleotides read TGCAGTGCTAGAGTCGGGACAGTAGCTACCCCCCTCCACTTT.

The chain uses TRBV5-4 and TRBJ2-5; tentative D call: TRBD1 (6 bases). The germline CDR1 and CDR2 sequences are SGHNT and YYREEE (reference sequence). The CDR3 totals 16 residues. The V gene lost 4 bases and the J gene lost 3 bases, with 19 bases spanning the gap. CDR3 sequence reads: CASSLEGVRLEETQYF. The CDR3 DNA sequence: TGTGCCAGCAGCCTCGAGGGGGTTCGATTGGAAGAGACCCAGTACTTC. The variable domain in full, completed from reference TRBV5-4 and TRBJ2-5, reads ETGVTQSPTHLIKTRGQQVTLRCSSQSGHNTVSWYQQALGQGPQFIFQYYREEENGRGNFPPRFSGLQFPNYSSELNVNALELDDSALYLCASSLEGVRLEETQYFGPGTRLLVL.

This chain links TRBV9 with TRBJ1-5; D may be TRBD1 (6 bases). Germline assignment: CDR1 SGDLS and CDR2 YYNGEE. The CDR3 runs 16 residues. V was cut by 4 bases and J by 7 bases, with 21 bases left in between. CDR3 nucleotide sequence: TGTGCCAGCAGCCCCGGGGCAGGGGCCTACGAGCAGCCCCAGCATTTT. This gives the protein CASSPGAGAYEQPQHF.

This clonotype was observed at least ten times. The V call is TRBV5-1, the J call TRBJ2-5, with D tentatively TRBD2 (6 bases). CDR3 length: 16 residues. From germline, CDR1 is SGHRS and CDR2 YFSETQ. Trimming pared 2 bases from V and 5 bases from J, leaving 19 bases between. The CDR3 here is CASSLTIGSGEETQYF. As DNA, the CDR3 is TGCGCCAGCAGCTTAACTATCGGGAGCGGCGAGGAGACCCAGTACTTC.